Listed below are T cell receptor beta chains from one sample, sequenced in a study of shared clonotypes between healthy human individuals. Here immunoSEQ multiplex PCR was the method, and the copy in TCRdb shows in-frame clones only, minus some. The table has roughly 810,000 clones, approximately 97% seen once; the top ten hold less than 0.25%. The sequenced material came from naive CD8+ T cells sorted from blood. The source of these receptors is a man aged 25 to 40 in good health. Each CDR3 is given with its conserved first and last residue. The D gene is left open where the match is weak. Clone sizes are given selectively: once, few, many, or a class where the clone is expanded.

CDR3 protein: CASSFEASTDTQYF
CDR3 DNA: TGTGCCAGCAGTTTCGAGGCGAGCACAGATACGCAGTATTTT
clone size: .
J gene: TRBJ2-3
V gene: TRBV27
D gene: .

CDR3 protein: CASRTGSSQPQHF
CDR3 DNA: TGTGCCAGCAGGACAGGGTCCAGTCAGCCCCAGCATTTT
clone size: .
J gene: TRBJ1-5
V gene: TRBV6-1
D gene: TRBD1

CDR3 protein: CASTSQGRTGYEQYF
CDR3 DNA: TGTGCCAGTACCTCCCAAGGCAGGACTGGGTACGAGCAGTACTTC
clone size: .
J gene: TRBJ2-7
V gene: TRBV19
D gene: .

CDR3 protein: CASSIPWGDKLNTEAFF
CDR3 DNA: TGTGCCAGTAGTATCCCCTGGGGGGACAAACTGAACACTGAAGCTTTCTTT
clone size: .
J gene: TRBJ1-1
V gene: TRBV19
D gene: .

CDR3 protein: CASSWHGTGVYEQYF
CDR3 DNA: TGTGCCAGCAGCTGGCACGGGACAGGGGTCTACGAGCAGTACTTC
clone size: .
J gene: TRBJ2-7
V gene: TRBV5-4
D gene: TRBD1

CDR3 protein: CSVGGGYTF
CDR3 DNA: TGCAGTGTCGGGGGCGGCTACACCTTC
clone size: .
J gene: TRBJ1-2
V gene: TRBV20-1
D gene: .

CDR3 protein: CASSFSTGTRVYEQYF
CDR3 DNA: TGTGCCAGCAGTTTTAGCACCGGAACGCGCGTTTACGAGCAGTACTTC
clone size: .
J gene: TRBJ2-7
V gene: TRBV27
D gene: .

CDR3 protein: CASSVHGGGAKAGELFF
CDR3 DNA: TGTGCCAGCAGCGTCCACGGGGGCGGGGCCAAGGCCGGGGAGCTGTTTTTT
clone size: .
J gene: TRBJ2-2
V gene: TRBV9
D gene: .

CDR3 protein: CASSPAGLYLYEQYF
CDR3 DNA: TGTGCCAGCAGCCCCGCAGGCCTATACCTCTACGAGCAGTACTTC
clone size: .
J gene: TRBJ2-7
V gene: TRBV5-6
D gene: .

CDR3 protein: CASSLRGRGTEAFF
CDR3 DNA: TGTGCCAGCAGCCTCCGCGGAAGGGGGACTGAAGCTTTCTTT
clone size: .
J gene: TRBJ1-1
V gene: TRBV9
D gene: .

CDR3 protein: CASSLGPNYGYTF
CDR3 DNA: TGTGCCAGCAGTTTAGGCCCTAACTATGGCTACACCTTC
clone size: once
J gene: TRBJ1-2
V gene: TRBV27
D gene: .

CDR3 protein: CASSFNLDRNEKLFF
CDR3 DNA: TGTGCCAGCAGTTTCAACCTCGACAGGAATGAAAAACTGTTTTTT
clone size: .
J gene: TRBJ1-4
V gene: TRBV27
D gene: .

CDR3 protein: CASRSGTENTEAFF
CDR3 DNA: TGTGCCAGCAGGTCCGGGACGGAGAACACTGAAGCTTTCTTT
clone size: .
J gene: TRBJ1-1
V gene: TRBV28
D gene: .

CDR3 protein: CASSYGVASTDTQYF
CDR3 DNA: TGTGCCAGCTCTTACGGCGTCGCTAGCACAGATACGCAGTATTTT
clone size: .
J gene: TRBJ2-3
V gene: TRBV6-4
D gene: .

CDR3 protein: CASSFRDRWSYEQYF
CDR3 DNA: TGTGCCAGCAGCTTCCGGGACAGGTGGTCCTACGAGCAGTACTTC
clone size: .
J gene: TRBJ2-7
V gene: TRBV5-6
D gene: TRBD1

CDR3 protein: CASSLGGTQYF
CDR3 DNA: TGTGCCAGCAGTTTAGGGGGTACGCAGTATTTT
clone size: .
J gene: TRBJ2-3
V gene: TRBV27
D gene: .

CDR3 protein: CATSRVVPLVAGSYNEQFF
CDR3 DNA: TGTGCCACCAGCAGAGTCGTACCGTTGGTAGCGGGAAGCTACAATGAGCAGTTCTTC
clone size: once
J gene: TRBJ2-1
V gene: TRBV15
D gene: TRBD2

CDR3 protein: CASSPSRPRYEQYF
CDR3 DNA: TGTGCCAGCAGTCCCTCACGACCTAGATACGAGCAGTACTTC
clone size: .
J gene: TRBJ2-7
V gene: TRBV11-2
D gene: .

CDR3 protein: CASSLAAGNTGELFF
CDR3 DNA: TGCGCCAGCAGCTTGGCTGCAGGAAACACCGGGGAGCTGTTTTTT
clone size: once
J gene: TRBJ2-2
V gene: TRBV5-1
D gene: .

CDR3 protein: CASSQDLLAHGEAFF
CDR3 DNA: TGTGCCAGCAGCCAAGATCTACTGGCCCACGGGGAAGCTTTCTTT
clone size: .
J gene: TRBJ1-1
V gene: TRBV14
D gene: .